The source of this TCR beta chain is a study of shared T cell receptors in the human thymus. Profiled with immunoSEQ multiplex PCR; TCRdb holds only in-frame clones, not every one. The sample records 720,000 or so clones, around 85% being singletons. Germline V CDR1 and CDR2: MDHEN, SYDVKM. With 6 bases removed from V and 2 bases from J, the gap between germline ends came to 15 bases. The CDR3 is 15 residues long. The sample was also reused in another study, on human thymus T cells.

The chain recombines TRBV28 with TRBJ2-3, with D perhaps matching TRBD2 (7 bases). Sequenced material: thymocytes. This clonotype was obtained from a girl in the first two years of life with a congenital heart defect. DNA for the CDR3: TGTGCCAGCAGCTCAACGGGGGGCCTCACAGATACGCAGTATTTT. It encodes CASSSTGGLTDTQYF. Full variable domain (outside the CDR3, taken from reference TRBV28 and TRBJ2-3): DVKVTQSSRYLVKRTGEKVFLECVQDMDHENMFWYRQDPGLGLRLIYFSYDVKMKEKGDIPEGYSVSREKKERFSLILESASTNQTSMYLCASSSTGGLTDTQYFGPGTRLTVL.